This T cell receptor beta chain emerged from a study of blood T cell repertoires in COVID-19. Data came from immunoSEQ multiplex PCR; TCRdb stores just in-frame clones and leaves some out. The data contain 150,000 to 200,000 clones, roughly 86% of them singletons. This clone was counted a few times. Trimming removed 6 bases from V and 1 base from J; junction bases left unmatched: 10. The CDR3 loop spans 18 amino acids. Germline V gives CDR1 MDHEN, CDR2 SYDVKM. The TCR was taken from a man in his 70s with acute or convalescent COVID-19. This sequence joins TRBV28 and TRBJ1-3; 12 nucleotides match TRBD1. The sequenced sample consisted of peripheral blood. CDR3 amino acids: CASRSGTGGRRSGNTIYF. The DNA of the CDR3 is TGTGCCAGCAGATCCGGGACAGGGGGCCGCAGGTCTGGAAACACCATATATTTT.